Below are 32 T cell receptor beta chains sequenced from a single sample in a study of human thymus T cells. Profiled with immunoSEQ multiplex PCR; TCRdb holds only in-frame clones, not every one. This table has more than 50,000 clones, about 93% appearing once. Sequenced input: blood. These receptors were collected from a boy younger than two with a congenital heart defect but otherwise immunologically healthy.

The chain carries TRBV11-2 and TRBJ1-1; TRBD1 agrees at 9 bases. Germline V lookup: CDR1 SGHAT, CDR2 FQNNGV. The V segment lost 0 bases and the J segment 4 bases; nucleotides outside the gene matches: 6. The CDR3 extends over 16 amino acids. The CDR3 DNA reads as TGTGCCAGCAGCTTAGAGGGACAGGGCAGTTTCACTGAAGCTTTCTTT. Protein sequence: CASSLEGQGSFTEAFF.

This rearrangement joins TRBV5-4 to TRBJ2-7, with TRBD2 matching over 15 bases. This CDR3 contains 15 residues. Germline values: CDR1 SGHNT, CDR2 YYREEE (reference sequence). V lost 4 bases to trimming and J lost 2 bases; unmatched junction nucleotides: 1. The CDR3, as DNA: TGTGCCAGCAGCGGGACTAGCGGGGGGCCCTACGAGCAGTACTTC. Protein product: CASSGTSGGPYEQYF.

V usage is TRBV6-4 and J usage is TRBJ2-1; 7 nucleotides match TRBD2. The CDR3 consists of 16 residues. Germline CDR1 reads MRHNA; CDR2 reads SNTAGT. Trimming removed 3 bases from V and 0 bases from J; junction bases left unmatched: 5. The CDR3 loop is CASSESGGSSYNEQFF. The CDR3 DNA follows: TGTGCCAGCAGTGAGTCAGGCGGGAGCTCCTACAATGAGCAGTTCTTC.

This chain joins TRBV7-8 and TRBJ1-6; tentative D call: TRBD1 (5 bases). Trimming shortened V by 3 bases and J by 5 bases, and 8 bases separated the two germline ends. Per the germline V gene, CDR1 is SGHVS and CDR2 is FQNEAQ. The CDR3 sequence is 14 residues long. The CDR3 spells CASSLLGDNSPLHF. The DNA for the CDR3 is TGTGCCAGCAGCTTGCTGGGGGATAATTCACCCCTCCACTTT. Looking up the rest from reference TRBV7-8 and TRBJ1-6 gives the full variable domain: GAGVSQSPRYKVAKRGQDVALRCDPISGHVSLFWYQQALGQGPEFLTYFQNEAQLDKSGLPSDRFFAERPEGSVSTLKIQRTQQEDSAVYLCASSLLGDNSPLHFGNGTRLTVT.

This sequence joins TRBV1 and TRBJ1-5; no check of the table's D call, TRBD1, against the DNA was made. TRBV1 is a known pseudogene. There are 17 residues in the CDR3. CDR3 sequence reads: CTSSHRLGHNSNQPQHF. The CDR3 DNA reads as TGCACCAGCAGCCATCGTTTGGGACATAATAGCAATCAGCCCCAGCATTTT.

The V call is TRBV9, the J call TRBJ1-4; 7 nucleotides line up with TRBD1. The germline gives CDR1 SGDLS, CDR2 YYNGEE. This CDR3 is built from 19 residues. V was clipped by 0 bases and J by 0 bases; unmatched bases: 11. The chain's CDR3 is CASSVVPQGPSATNEKLFF. In nucleotides, the CDR3 is TGTGCCAGCAGCGTAGTGCCACAGGGGCCAAGTGCAACTAATGAAAAACTGTTTTTT.

A single count supports this clone. The rearrangement links TRBV7-2 to TRBJ2-5; D is ambiguous. The germline V gene has CDR1 SGHTA and CDR2 FQGNSA. The CDR3 spans 15 residues. The V end lost 0 bases, the J end lost 5 bases, and 13 bases lay between the germline ends. The CDR3 DNA reads as TGTGCCAGCAGCTTAGCGAGGCTAGGCGGTGAGACCCAGTACTTC. It translates to CASSLARLGGETQYF.

J is TRBJ1-3 and V is TRBV4-1; TRBD1 matches 8 bases. Trimming cost V 4 bases and J 5 bases; bases outside gene matches: 4. The CDR3 covers 14 residues. CDR1 MGHRA and CDR2 YSYEKL come from the germline V gene. CDR3 DNA: TGCGCCAGCAGCCCACAGGGGGGAAGAAACACCATATATTTT. It specifies CASSPQGGRNTIYF.

The chain employs TRBV6-5 and TRBJ2-1; 10 bases map to TRBD2. After removal of 2 bases from V and 5 bases from J, the junction contained 6 bases not matched to a gene. The CDR3 runs 16 residues. Germline CDR1 reads MNHEY; CDR2 reads SVGAGI. The CDR3 region has the DNA TGTGCCAGCAGTTACGGGATAGCGGGGGGCCACAATGAGCAGTTCTTC. Translated: CASSYGIAGGHNEQFF.

V gene TRBV5-1 combines with J gene TRBJ2-3; D may be TRBD1 or TRBD2 (6 bases each). The CDR3 extends over 13 amino acids. With 6 bases removed from V and 6 bases from J, the gap between germline ends came to 14 bases. Germline V CDR1 and CDR2: SGHRS, YFSETQ. The CDR3 loop reads CASTLTGRDTQYF. CDR3 in DNA: TGCGCCAGCACGCTAACAGGGAGGGATACGCAGTATTTT.

The chain carries TRBV19 and TRBJ2-1; the match to TRBD2 covers 11 bases. The CDR3 is 18 residues long. Germline V lookup: CDR1 LNHDA, CDR2 SQIVND (reference sequence). Unmatched junction bases numbered 17, after V lost 7 bases and J lost 6 bases. CDR3 nucleotides: TGTGCCAGTACAGGAACTAGCGGGAGAAGGTTCAGTACCAATGAGCAGTTCTTC. Its protein is CASTGTSGRRFSTNEQFF.

CDR3 bases: TGTGCCAGCAGGGAGACTTCTAGTAGACCCTACGAGCAGTACTTC. As protein: CASRETSSRPYEQYF. The V call is TRBV2, the J call TRBJ2-7; D is ambiguous. This CDR3 region has 15 residues. CDR1 SNHLY and CDR2 FYNNEI come from the germline V gene. Trimming took 6 bases from V and 2 from J, leaving 17 bases between them. The entire variable domain, with the rest obtained from reference TRBV2 and TRBJ2-7, is as follows: EPEVTQTPSHQVTQMGQEVILRCVPISNHLYFYWYRQILGQKVEFLVSFYNNEISEKSEIFDDQFSVERPDGSNFTLKIRSTKLEDSAMYFCASRETSSRPYEQYFGPGTRLTVT.

The chain uses TRBV4-1 and TRBJ2-7; TRBD2 aligns across 11 bases. Germline V gene sequence: CDR1 MGHRA, CDR2 YSYEKL. V shed 0 bases and J 2 bases; nucleotides not matched to a gene: 3. The CDR3 runs 16 residues. The CDR3 spells CASSQDSSGGAYEQYF. CDR3 DNA: TGCGCCAGCAGCCAAGATAGTAGCGGGGGGGCCTACGAGCAGTACTTC.

The chain uses TRBV25-1 and TRBJ1-2; 9 bases line up with TRBD1. Per germline, CDR1 MGHDK and CDR2 SYGVNS. The CDR3 loop spans 15 amino acids. With V trimmed by 3 bases and J by 4 bases, 6 bases remained unmatched. CDR3 protein: CASSDLGQGSYGYTF. CDR3 coding DNA: TGTGCCAGCAGTGACTTGGGACAGGGAAGCTATGGCTACACCTTC.

The V and J genes are TRBV9 and TRBJ2-6; 8 bases line up with TRBD2. V was pared by 7 bases and J by 1 base, with 10 bases of the junction left unmatched. Germline loops: CDR1 SGDLS, CDR2 YYNGEE. The CDR3 runs to 17 residues. Here the CDR3 reads CASRDGRGASGANVLTF. The DNA of the CDR3 is TGTGCCAGCCGGGATGGGCGGGGGGCATCTGGGGCCAACGTCCTGACTTTC.

The chain joins TRBV4-1 to TRBJ1-2; D gene unclear. CDR3 length equals 15 residues. Trimming took off 1 base at V and 13 bases at J, with 22 bases between the two ends. The germline V gene has CDR1 MGHRA and CDR2 YSYEKL. The CDR3 region has the DNA TGCGCCAGCAGCCAAGGAAGTGGGATTGGGGTCGGATGCACCTTC. Translating it yields CASSQGSGIGVGCTF.

J is TRBJ2-7 and V is TRBV10-1; TRBD2 matches at 11 bases. The CDR3 contains 14 residues. Per germline, CDR1 WNHNN and CDR2 SYGVQD (reference sequence). V lost 2 bases, J lost 3 bases, and 0 bases stayed unmatched. The CDR3 DNA follows: TGCGCCAGCAGTGAGGGGACTAGCGGCTACGAGCAGTACTTC. Protein: CASSEGTSGYEQYF.

The rearrangement joins TRBV7-9 to TRBJ2-7; 10 nucleotides line up with TRBD2. The CDR3 is 16 amino acids. Germline lookup yields CDR1 SEHNR and CDR2 FQNEAQ (reference sequence). The junction had 8 bases not matched to a gene; V was cut back by 3 bases and J by 3 bases. CDR3 loop: CASSLTSSGRDYEQYF. The CDR3 DNA reads as TGTGCCAGCAGCTTGACCTCCAGCGGGAGGGACTACGAGCAGTACTTC.

The J gene is TRBJ1-4, the V gene TRBV7-2, with 9 bases identical to TRBD1. The CDR3 has 15 amino acids. Germline lookup yields CDR1 SGHTA and CDR2 FQGNSA. The J segment lost 7 bases and the V segment lost 3 bases, leaving 6 bases of the junction unmatched. The CDR3 nucleotides are TGTGCCAGCAGCTTTTCCCGACAGGGGGGTGAAAAACTGTTTTTT. Residues: CASSFSRQGGEKLFF.

The V gene is TRBV5-4, the J gene TRBJ2-5, with TRBD1 matching over 8 bases. Trimming cost V 2 bases and J 0 bases; bases outside gene matches: 3. Per the germline V gene, CDR1 is SGHNT and CDR2 is YYREEE (reference sequence). The CDR3 is 15 amino acids. CDR3 in amino acids: CASSLQGVDQETQYF. The CDR3 DNA reads TGTGCCAGCAGCTTACAGGGGGTTGACCAAGAGACCCAGTACTTC.

This chain connects TRBV5-1 to TRBJ1-2; weak D call: TRBD1 (5 bases). Germline loops: CDR1 SGHRS, CDR2 YFSETQ. The CDR3 is made up of 16 amino acids. V was clipped by 2 bases and J by 3 bases, with 17 bases between them. The CDR3 DNA sequence: TGCGCCAGCAGCTTTGGTTACCAGGGTGGAGACTATGGCTACACCTTC. It encodes CASSFGYQGGDYGYTF.

This clone was recorded only once. The chain uses TRBV6-1 and TRBJ2-7; D ambiguous. The germline V and J ends were trimmed by 3 bases and 0 bases, with 3 bases remaining between them. Germline loops: CDR1 MNHNS, CDR2 SASEGT. This CDR3 region has 12 residues. Here the CDR3 reads CASSDGSYEQYF. The CDR3 DNA reads as TGTGCCAGCAGTGACGGCTCCTACGAGCAGTACTTC.

J is TRBJ2-7 and V is TRBV5-1; TRBD1 might be the D (5 bases). Germline-derived CDR1 and CDR2 are SGHRS and YFSETQ. The CDR3 is made up of 14 amino acids. The germline V and J ends were trimmed by 4 bases and 3 bases, with 14 bases remaining between them. The CDR3: CASSVTVGDYEQYF. As DNA, the CDR3 is TGCGCCAGCAGCGTGACAGTAGGGGACTACGAGCAGTACTTC.

The chain is built from TRBV7-2 and TRBJ2-7; a weak D match, TRBD2 (6 bases). Germline V gives CDR1 SGHTA, CDR2 FQGNSA. Deletions cut 1 base from V and 2 bases from J, with 12 bases between. The CDR3 totals 15 residues. CDR3 protein: CASSLGSGVTYEQYF. CDR3 bases: TGTGCCAGCAGCTTAGGGTCGGGGGTTACCTACGAGCAGTACTTC.

This chain links TRBV18 with TRBJ2-3; no reliable D call. CDR1 and CDR2 (germline): KGHSH, LQKENI. Deletions cut 6 bases from V and 5 bases from J, with 15 bases between. The CDR3 runs 14 residues. CDR3 bases: TGTGCCAGCTCCACCTGGGGTTTAGAAGATACGCAGTATTTT. Its translation: CASSTWGLEDTQYF.

The chain is built from TRBV7-9 and TRBJ1-1; D remains unclear. Looked up from germline, CDR1 is SEHNR and CDR2 is FQNEAQ (reference sequence). The ends were cut back, 1 base at V and 0 bases at J, with 21 bases in the middle. The CDR3 contains 19 residues. This chain's CDR3 is CASSLVLGGGWRLNTEAFF. The CDR3 bases are TGTGCCAGCAGCTTAGTTTTGGGTGGAGGTTGGCGATTGAACACTGAAGCTTTCTTT.

The chain has TRBV28 and TRBJ2-4; maybe TRBD2 (5 bases). Trimming removed 1 base from V and 1 base from J, with 11 bases in between. Germline assignment: CDR1 MDHEN and CDR2 SYDVKM. The CDR3 consists of 16 residues. The DNA of the CDR3 is TGTGCCAGCAGTTTATCCCTACTAGAGGCCAAAAACATTCAGTACTTC. Its protein product is CASSLSLLEAKNIQYF.

The genes are TRBV5-1 and TRBJ1-2; D remains ambiguous. The germline gives CDR1 SGHRS, CDR2 YFSETQ. The CDR3 is 13 amino acids. The germline V and J ends were trimmed by 6 bases and 4 bases, with 13 bases remaining between them. CDR3 loop: CASNEGPLYGYTF. In DNA, the CDR3 is TGCGCCAGCAATGAAGGACCCCTCTATGGCTACACCTTC. Filled out from reference TRBV5-1 and TRBJ1-2, the complete variable domain reads KAGVTQTPRYLIKTRGQQVTLSCSPISGHRSVSWYQQTPGQGLQFLFEYFSETQRNKGNFPGRFSGRQFSNSRSEMNVSTLELGDSALYLCASNEGPLYGYTFGSGTRLTVV.

The chain employs TRBV7-2 and TRBJ2-1; D is ambiguous. This CDR3 contains 12 residues. Trimming stripped 1 base from V and 9 bases from J, with 7 bases between. CDR1 and CDR2 (germline): SGHTA, FQGNSA. CDR3 nucleotides: TGTGCCAGCAGCTTAGGAGTCCGTGAGCAGTTCTTC. Translated: CASSLGVREQFF.

This clone has more than one count but fewer than ten. CDR3: CTGPLNAEAFF. The CDR3 region has the DNA TGCACAGGACCGCTTAACGCTGAAGCTTTCTTT. This sequence joins TRBV20-1 and TRBJ1-1; D unresolved. CDR3 size: 11 residues. Germline loops: CDR1 DFQATT, CDR2 SNEGSKA (reference sequence).

V usage is TRBV6-5 and J usage is TRBJ2-1; the match to TRBD2 covers 7 bases. Trimming took 4 bases from V and 5 from J; bases not matched to a gene: 8. This CDR3 has 15 amino acids. CDR1 and CDR2 from the germline V gene are MNHEY and SVGAGI. CDR3 protein: CASSWDGRRHNEQFF. The CDR3 DNA reads TGTGCCAGCAGTTGGGACGGGAGGAGACACAATGAGCAGTTCTTC.

This chain joins TRBV11-2 and TRBJ1-4; 7 nucleotides match TRBD1. The germline gives CDR1 SGHAT, CDR2 FQNNGV. CDR3 length: 16 amino acids. V was clipped by 3 bases and J by 0 bases; unmatched bases: 4. CDR3 DNA: TGTGCCAGCAGCTTGGGACAGACTGCAACTAATGAAAAACTGTTTTTT. This translates into CASSLGQTATNEKLFF.